The clone carrying this T cell receptor (beta chain) has more than one count but fewer than ten. This specimen comes from a study of shared clonotypes between healthy human individuals. Some clones are missing from TCRdb's copy, which holds only in-frame ones; the method was immunoSEQ multiplex PCR. The data contain 490,000 or so clones, 76% of them singletons. This CDR3 comprises 17 residues. The ends lost 0 bases at V and 3 bases at J; junction bases unmatched: 11. Per germline, CDR1 MGHRA and CDR2 YSYEKL. Sequenced sample: PBMCs. This clonotype was sampled from a woman aged 40-49 years in good health. Some clones in this sample may be carry-over from other donors' samples. The V and J genes are TRBV4-1 and TRBJ2-7; 7 bases agree with TRBD2. For the CDR3, the DNA is TGCGCCAGCAGCCAAGATCCCGGTCCTAGCGGAAACTACGAGCAGTACTTC. Its protein is CASSQDPGPSGNYEQYF.